Detailed here is one TCR beta chain. Other DNA sequences of this sample code for an identical CDR3. The data stem from a study of shared clonotypes between healthy human individuals. Study-level information: There were three CD4 naive, three CD4 memory, two CD8 naive and one CD8 memory plates per donor.

The method was immunoSEQ multiplex PCR; TCRdb's version includes in-frame clones alone and lacks a portion of them. Seen here are about 2.2 million clones, roughly 95% observed once, and the top ten hold approximately 1.7%. As defined, naive CD8 cells were CD45RO-negative and positively selected for CCR7, with terminally differentiated effector memory CD45RA+ cells excluded. V was trimmed by 6 bases and J by 4 bases, leaving 9 bases between them. Germline CDR1 and CDR2: LNHDA and SQIVND (reference sequence). The CDR3 is made up of 12 amino acids. This TCR derives from a man between 18 and 35 years old in good health. Some clones in this sample may be carry-over from other donors' samples. V and J are TRBV19 and TRBJ1-1, with a weak D call TRBD1 (6 bases). Sequenced sample: naive CD8+ T cells from PBMCs. DNA for the CDR3: TGTGCCAGTAGAGGGGGGAGCACTGAAGCTTTCTTT. Translated, it gives CASRGGSTEAFF.